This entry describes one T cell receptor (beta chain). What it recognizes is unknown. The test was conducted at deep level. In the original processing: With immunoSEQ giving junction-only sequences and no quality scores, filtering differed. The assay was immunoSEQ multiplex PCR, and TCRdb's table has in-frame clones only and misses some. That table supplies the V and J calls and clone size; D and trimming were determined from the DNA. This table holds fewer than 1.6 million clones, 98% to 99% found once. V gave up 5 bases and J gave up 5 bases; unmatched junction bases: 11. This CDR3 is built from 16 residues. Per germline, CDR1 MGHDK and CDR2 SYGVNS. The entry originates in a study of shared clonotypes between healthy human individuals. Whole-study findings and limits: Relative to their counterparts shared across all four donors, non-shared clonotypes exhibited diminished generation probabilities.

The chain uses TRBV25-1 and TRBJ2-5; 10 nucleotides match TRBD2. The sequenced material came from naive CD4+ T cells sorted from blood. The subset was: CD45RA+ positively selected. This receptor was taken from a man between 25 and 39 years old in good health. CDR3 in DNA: TGTGCCAGCAGTCCCTTAGCGGGAGGTTTTCGGGAGACCCAGTACTTC. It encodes CASSPLAGGFRETQYF.